Below, 10 T cell receptor beta chains from the same sample are listed, as sequenced in a study of blood T cell repertoires in COVID-19. Assay: immunoSEQ multiplex PCR; the TCRdb copy retains only in-frame clones and omits some. In the table there are some 270,000 clones, roughly 81% of which are singletons. Sample: PBMCs or T cells enriched from blood (not recorded which). Receptors were obtained from a woman between 50 and 59 years old who had been exposed to COVID-19.

The rearrangement uses TRBV5-1 and TRBJ2-3; 7 bases align to TRBD1. The CDR3 runs to 15 residues. The ends lost 4 bases at V and 3 bases at J; junction bases unmatched: 8. Germline assignment: CDR1 SGHRS and CDR2 YFSETQ. CDR3 residues: CASSLVGTATDTQYF. The DNA of the CDR3 is TGCGCCAGCAGCCTAGTTGGGACAGCTACAGATACGCAGTATTTT.

This chain links TRBV19 with TRBJ1-1; D gene ambiguous. The germline V gene encodes CDR1 LNHDA and CDR2 SQIVND (reference sequence). CDR3 length: 14 amino acids. With 7 bases removed from V and 1 base from J, the gap between germline ends came to 13 bases. The CDR3 DNA reads as TGTGCCAGTACTAAGGAGGAAAAGAACACTGAAGCTTTCTTT. Translating gives CASTKEEKNTEAFF.

V gene TRBV6-5 combines with J gene TRBJ1-5, with unresolved D. Germline-derived CDR1 and CDR2 are MNHEY and SVGAGI. The CDR3 consists of 12 residues. The V end lost 10 bases, the J end lost 1 base, and 8 bases lay between the germline ends. The CDR3 sequence is CAIQTSNQPQHF. CDR3 in DNA: TGTGCCATCCAGACAAGCAATCAGCCCCAGCATTTT.

The gene calls are TRBV18 and TRBJ1-1, with D perhaps matching TRBD1 (6 bases). CDR1 and CDR2 from the germline V gene are KGHSH and LQKENI. The V end was cut by 2 bases, the J end by 4 bases, with 14 bases between. This CDR3 has 15 amino acids. DNA of the CDR3: TGTGCCAGCTCACCAAGTGGAGGACAGCTCACTGAAGCTTTCTTT. Its protein is CASSPSGGQLTEAFF.

V usage is TRBV30 and J usage is TRBJ1-2; D not certain. The CDR3 extends over 14 amino acids. Trimming shortened V by 5 bases and J by 0 bases, and 13 bases separated the two germline ends. CDR1 is GTSNPN, CDR2 SVGIG, per germline (reference sequence). This CDR3 reads CAWEAGGPNYGYTF. The CDR3 bases are TGTGCCTGGGAGGCGGGAGGGCCTAACTATGGCTACACCTTC.

This rearrangement joins TRBV29-1 to TRBJ1-2; 7 bases map to TRBD1. J gave up 8 bases and V 6 bases, and 9 bases lay outside the gene matches. CDR3 length: 12 residues. Germline CDR1 SQVTM, CDR2 ANQGSEA. The CDR3 DNA sequence: TGCAGCGTCACTGACAGGGTGGGAGGCTACACCTTC. Its protein product is CSVTDRVGGYTF.

CDR3 in DNA: TGTGCCAGCAGCGTAGTACAGGGGGCGGCTGAAGCTTTCTTT. It codes for CASSVVQGAAEAFF. The chain is built from TRBV9 and TRBJ1-1, with TRBD1 matching 9 bases. Losses at the gene ends were 0 bases for V and 6 bases for J; bases not matched to a gene: 3. Germline CDR1 SGDLS, CDR2 YYNGEE. This CDR3 region has 14 residues.

The V call is TRBV30, the J call TRBJ2-1, with 7 bases aligning to TRBD1. Per germline, CDR1 GTSNPN and CDR2 SVGIG (reference sequence). The CDR3 runs to 14 residues. The V segment lost 4 bases and the J segment 5 bases; nucleotides outside the gene matches: 8. CDR3 amino acids: CAWNLGQADNEQFF. The CDR3 nucleotides are TGTGCCTGGAATCTCGGACAGGCAGACAATGAGCAGTTCTTC.

The chain links TRBV6-4 to TRBJ2-2; 11 bases align to TRBD1. In germline, CDR1 is MRHNA, CDR2 SNTAGT. Losses at the gene ends were 5 bases for V and 2 bases for J; bases not matched to a gene: 7. The CDR3 is 17 residues long. The CDR3 reads CASSPRDRGANTGELFF. CDR3 DNA: TGTGCCAGCAGTCCACGGGACAGGGGGGCAAACACCGGGGAGCTGTTTTTT.

The chain recombines TRBV12-3 or TRBV12-4 with TRBJ1-2, with D possibly being TRBD1 (6 bases). V shed 4 bases and J shed 8 bases, with 14 bases lying between them. The CDR3 has 13 amino acids. CDR3 nucleotide sequence: TGTGCCAGCAGTTCGTCCGGGACACAGGGCTACACCTTC. It specifies CASSSSGTQGYTF.